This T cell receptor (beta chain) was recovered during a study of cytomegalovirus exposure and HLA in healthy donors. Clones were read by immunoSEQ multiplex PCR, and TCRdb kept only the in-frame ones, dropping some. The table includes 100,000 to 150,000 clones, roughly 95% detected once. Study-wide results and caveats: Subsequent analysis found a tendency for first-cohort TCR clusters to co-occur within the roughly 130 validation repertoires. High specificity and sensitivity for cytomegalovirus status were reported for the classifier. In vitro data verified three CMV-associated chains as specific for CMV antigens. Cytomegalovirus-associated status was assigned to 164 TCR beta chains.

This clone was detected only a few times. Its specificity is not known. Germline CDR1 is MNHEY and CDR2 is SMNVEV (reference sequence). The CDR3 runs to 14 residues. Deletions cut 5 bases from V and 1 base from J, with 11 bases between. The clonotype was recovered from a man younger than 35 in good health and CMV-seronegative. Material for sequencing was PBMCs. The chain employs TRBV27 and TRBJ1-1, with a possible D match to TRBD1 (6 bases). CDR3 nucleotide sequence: TGTGCCAGCAGTCCCCAGGGGCGGAACACTGAAGCTTTCTTT. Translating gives CASSPQGRNTEAFF.